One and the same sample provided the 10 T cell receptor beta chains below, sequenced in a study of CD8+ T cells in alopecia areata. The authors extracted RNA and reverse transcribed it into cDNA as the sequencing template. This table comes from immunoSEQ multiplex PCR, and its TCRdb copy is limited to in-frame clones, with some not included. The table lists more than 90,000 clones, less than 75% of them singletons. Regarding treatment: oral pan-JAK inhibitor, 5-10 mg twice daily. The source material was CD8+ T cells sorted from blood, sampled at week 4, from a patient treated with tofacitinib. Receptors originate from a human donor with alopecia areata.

The CDR3 region is CAWNAWTDPTSAFF. CDR3 in DNA: TGTGCCTGGAACGCCTGGACAGATCCGACTTCGGCTTTCTTT. This chain joins TRBV30 and TRBJ1-1, with D possibly TRBD1 on 6 matching bases. The germline V gene encodes CDR1 GTSNPN and CDR2 SVGIG (reference sequence). V dropped 4 bases and J dropped 11 bases, with 23 bases sitting between them. This CDR3 region has 14 residues.

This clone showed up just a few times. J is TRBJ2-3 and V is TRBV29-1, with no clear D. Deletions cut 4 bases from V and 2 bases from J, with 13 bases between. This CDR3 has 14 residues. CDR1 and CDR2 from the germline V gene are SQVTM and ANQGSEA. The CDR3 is CSVGVHSITDTQYF. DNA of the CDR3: TGCAGCGTTGGGGTCCACTCGATCACAGATACGCAGTATTTT.

The CDR3 loop is CASSFVGESDNEQFF. CDR3 nucleotides: TGCGCCAGCAGCTTCGTAGGGGAGAGCGACAATGAGCAGTTCTTC. The chain couples TRBV5-1 to TRBJ2-1; D is tentatively TRBD1 or TRBD2 (5 bases each). Germline loops: CDR1 SGHRS, CDR2 YFSETQ. V was shortened by 2 bases and J by 5 bases, with 14 bases between the two germline ends. CDR3 size: 15 residues.

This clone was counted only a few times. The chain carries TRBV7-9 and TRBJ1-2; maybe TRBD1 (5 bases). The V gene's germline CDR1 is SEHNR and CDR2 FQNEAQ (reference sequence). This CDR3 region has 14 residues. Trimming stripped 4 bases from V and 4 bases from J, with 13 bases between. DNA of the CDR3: TGTGCCAGCAGCTCTCCAGGGATGTCCTATGGCTACACCTTC. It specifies CASSSPGMSYGYTF.

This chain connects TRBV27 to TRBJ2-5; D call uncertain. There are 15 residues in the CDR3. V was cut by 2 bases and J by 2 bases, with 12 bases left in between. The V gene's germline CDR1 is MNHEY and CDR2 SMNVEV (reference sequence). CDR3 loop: CASSLPTGQQETQYF. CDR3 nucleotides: TGTGCCAGCAGTTTACCCACCGGGCAGCAAGAGACCCAGTACTTC.

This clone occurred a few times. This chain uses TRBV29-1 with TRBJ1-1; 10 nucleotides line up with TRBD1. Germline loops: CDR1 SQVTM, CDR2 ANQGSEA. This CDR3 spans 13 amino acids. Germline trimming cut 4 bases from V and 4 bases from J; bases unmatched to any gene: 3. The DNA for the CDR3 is TGCAGCGTTGGTGGGACAGGGGTCACTGAAGCTTTCTTT. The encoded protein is CSVGGTGVTEAFF.

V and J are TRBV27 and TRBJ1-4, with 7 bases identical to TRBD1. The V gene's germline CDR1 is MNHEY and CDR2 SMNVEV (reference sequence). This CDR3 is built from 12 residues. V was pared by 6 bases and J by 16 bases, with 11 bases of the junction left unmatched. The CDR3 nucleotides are TGTGCCAGCAGACCCAGGGGGGACACACCGTTTTTT. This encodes CASRPRGDTPFF.

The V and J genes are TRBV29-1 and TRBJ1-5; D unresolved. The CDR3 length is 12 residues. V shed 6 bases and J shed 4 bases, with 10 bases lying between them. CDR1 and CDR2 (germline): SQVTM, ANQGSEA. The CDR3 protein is CSVAAHNQPQHF. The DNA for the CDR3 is TGCAGCGTGGCCGCCCATAATCAGCCCCAGCATTTT.

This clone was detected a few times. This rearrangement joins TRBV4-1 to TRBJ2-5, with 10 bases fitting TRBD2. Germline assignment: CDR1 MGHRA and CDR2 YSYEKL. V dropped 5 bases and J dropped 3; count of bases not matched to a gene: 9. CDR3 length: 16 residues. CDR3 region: CASSSYPTSGEETQYF. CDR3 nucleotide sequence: TGCGCCAGCAGCTCCTACCCCACTAGCGGGGAAGAGACCCAGTACTTC.

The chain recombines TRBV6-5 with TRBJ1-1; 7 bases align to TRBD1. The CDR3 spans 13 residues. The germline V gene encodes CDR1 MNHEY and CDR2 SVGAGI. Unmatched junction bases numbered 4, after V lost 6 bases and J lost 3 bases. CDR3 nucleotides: TGTGCCAGCAGCGACAGGGCCGACACTGAAGCTTTCTTT. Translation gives CASSDRADTEAFF.